This T cell receptor (beta chain) was recorded in a study of cytomegalovirus exposure and HLA in healthy donors listed by TCRdb under 2017. About the investigation overall: An earlier analysis of approximately 590 of the donors reported more than 250 Gb of sequence data and some 100 million unique TCR beta sequences from some 180 million T cells. A later analysis re-examined previously published TCR beta repertoires from over 500 donors and added high-resolution HLA genotyping to investigate patterns of TCR occurrence. An early release covering about 600 HLA-typed donors comprised about 320 gigabases of sequencing data and approximately 85 million unique TCR sequences. Roughly five DR-DQ haplotypes were handled as single units for association and clustering, since linkage in the cohort was strong. Donor age, sex, ethnicity and CMV serostatus were compiled alongside the repertoire data. The later analysis used no new phenotypic data to find candidate immune exposures, relying instead on TCR beta sequences and their occurrence across donors. Typing coverage differed by locus: A, B, C, DRB1 and DQB1 were typed in about 620-630 donors, DQA1 in about 550, DPA1 in around 580, and DPB1 in roughly 450. The T cell repertoires of under 750 subjects were profiled by immunosequencing and related to cytomegalovirus serostatus. All discovery cohort repertoires had been generated on a single sequencing platform. On average, 235,054 unique TCR beta nucleotide sequences were sequenced per donor among 398 genotyped donors of the cohort, with around 19% of those sequences being non-productive. The study was designed to test whether signatures of past pathogen exposure could be identified by cataloging public T cell receptors. A later genetic analysis took genome-wide SNP genotypes for about 55% of the 666 donors and used that subset as a discovery cohort. To decide whether each TCR beta V gene segment behaved as functional or pseudogenic, an earlier analysis of fewer than 750 of the donors relied on high-throughput TCR beta sequencing. Besides the first cohort of 666 subjects, a separate validation cohort made up of roughly 130 different subjects was used. The genetic ancestry cluster associated with self-reported Caucasian donors included 81% of the roughly 400 genotyped donors. High-throughput TCR immunosequencing, statistical association of individual TCRs with disease status, and machine learning were combined to predict cytomegalovirus infection status. Class I and class II HLA loci were covered by the typing at four-digit resolution. The paper as a whole reports these results and caveats: According to a later genetic analysis, donors in an Asian-associated ancestry cluster had fewer N-insertions in productive TCRs than the approximately 650-donor mean. Three of the identified cytomegalovirus-associated TCR beta chains were confirmed in vitro to be specific for cytomegalovirus antigens. A later analysis reported that several top co-occurrence clusters appeared linked to parvovirus B19, influenza, CMV and Epstein-Barr virus. A cluster of highly shared sequence variants was judged likely to be a technical artifact of the sequencing pipeline. Correlated functional status among segregating V segments might reflect linkage disequilibrium, but an unknown experimental factor could not be ruled out. Most TCR sequences were observed very rarely across donors, whereas some public TCRs were present in many individuals. In an earlier analysis of a few hundred of the donors, most TCR beta V segments were observed in productive rearrangements about 87% or about 30% of the time, broadly matching IMGT annotations. In a later analysis, TCR association rates were found to vary across HLA loci, with the most associated TCRs seen for DRB1 alleles and the fewest for HLA-C alleles. In a later analysis, more than 15,000 TCR beta sequences were associated with specific HLA alleles at a false discovery rate of 0.05. The study listed approximately 160 TCR beta chains as associated with cytomegalovirus. Because HLA typing was unavailable for some donors at each locus, only the typed subset was used in association tests. Because the 87-base-pair reads could not distinguish some IMGT-functional V segments, including TRBV6-2 and TRBV6-3, those segments were excluded. The cohort was sequenced for TCR beta chains only, and without alpha or paired-chain data the features that could be detected were limited. The earlier analysis of 587 of the donors excluded approximately 15 rarely observed V segments, including chromosome 9 orphons, because counts were too low. Immune exposure information for the cohort was limited to CMV serostatus. When HLA alleles, especially DR and DQ, strongly co-occurred, attributing TCR associations to individual alleles was difficult. In a later genetic analysis, a missense DCLRE1C variant was associated with V-gene and J-gene trimming of TCR beta chains, and the association was replicated in an independent cohort. Compared with equally common non-associated chains, HLA-associated TCR beta chains in a later analysis were more clonally expanded and had lower generation probabilities. According to a later analysis, most CMV-associated TCR beta chains appeared to be HLA-restricted, and the HLA associations seemed to be driven largely by CMV exposure. In both the original and validation cohorts, the classifier was reported to diagnose cytomegalovirus status with high specificity and sensitivity. The authors suggested that the approach could potentially be extended to other disease states and immunological phenotypes. A further reported finding was that TCR beta sequences accurately predicted the HLA-A and HLA-B alleles for most subjects in the first cohort. Roughly uniform sequencing depth across donors was assumed in presence/absence analyses, although this assumption may not hold.

Details on this clone: What this receptor recognizes is not known. It has no much larger one-base neighbor in the sample; base qualities were not kept.

The cohort comprised approximately 700 healthy bone marrow donors. At the time of sampling, all cohort members were nominally healthy, though unrecorded immune exposures were likely present. The donor tested CMV seropositive and was one of the 289 seropositive cohort members. Every donor gave a peripheral blood sample, and the peripheral blood mononuclear cells from that sample were used for TCR beta sequencing. The Qiagen DNeasy Blood Extraction Kit was used to extract genomic DNA from the blood cell samples. Libraries came from the immunoSEQ multiplex PCR assay. For the multiplex PCR, a mixture combining 60 forward primers for TCR Vbeta segments and 13 reverse primers for TCR Jbeta segments was used. The CDR3 region of rearranged TCR beta genes was amplified from genomic DNA with a multiplex PCR assay. Amplified TCR beta libraries were sequenced as 87-base-pair reads on the Illumina HiSeq System. The study's processing was this. A later analysis counted approximately 84 million unique TCR beta chains across the 640 or so repertoires, and 9 million to 14 million of these chains were shared by at least two donors. Raw reads were error-corrected and collapsed into unique sequences by a nearest-neighbor algorithm in which closely related sequences were merged to remove PCR and sequencing errors. V, D and J gene segments were assigned by aligning CDR3 sequences to IMGT reference sequences. Each retained sequence needed at least a six-nucleotide match to both a V gene segment and a J gene segment. Rearrangements were classified as productive when the CDR3 lacked stop codons and remained in frame with V and J, and all other rearrangements were classified as non-productive. Following IMGT convention, CDR3 was defined as the stretch from the second conserved V-encoded cysteine up to the conserved J-encoded phenylalanine. The earlier analysis of fewer than 700 of the donors excluded sequences that lacked an unambiguous match to a single V gene segment. In an earlier analysis of some 590 of the donors, a V segment was called functional when productive rearrangements were above 56.7%, and segregating when the standard deviation between donors exceeded 5%. A statistical classification framework was built for diagnosing cytomegalovirus status from the catalog of TCR beta chain sequences. A later analysis assigned V and J genes by comparing TCR nucleotide sequences with IMGT/GENE-DB human TR gene sequences. In a later analysis, CDR3 sequences and most-parsimonious VDJ recombination scenarios were assigned using the TCRdist pipeline. In a later analysis, each TCR beta chain was defined by its CDR3 amino acid sequence together with its V-gene family, and reads lacking a unique V-gene family were excluded. A later analysis removed roughly 590 highly shared, low-generation-probability nucleotide sequences to deal with suspected cross-contamination and a sequencing artifact. For each public chain, a later analysis derived a clonal expansion index from normalized ranks of inferred template counts within each repertoire. In a later analysis, generation probabilities were computed with a VDJ recombination model fitted to out-of-frame rearrangements, and the resulting probabilities were checked against IGoR. A later analysis scored TCR-TCR, TCR-HLA and TCR-CMV co-occurrence with hypergeometric tests, applying a repertoire-size bias correction to TCR pairs. In a later analysis, false discovery rates were estimated by permuting HLA or CMV assignments 20 times. A later analysis grouped co-occurring TCRs with DBSCAN, adding TCRdist sequence similarity when clustering within HLA-allele-positive subsets. Repertoires with fewer than 30,000 or more than 120,000 public chains were left out of co-occurrence clustering, as were five repertoires with anomalous nucleotide sharing. TCRdb obtained this table from immuneACCESS and retained in-frame rearrangements with V and J assigned. These tables miss some clones; where compared with another copy, unresolved V genes account for less than half of the shortfall, and the remainder is unexplained. D and trimming come from the DNA, and the V and J calls and clone size come from that table. The sample table lists under 200,000 clones, 80% to 90% of them with a count of one. The ten largest clones capture roughly 7.5% of the sample.

CDR1 is given as KGHSH and CDR2 as LQKENI, both from the germline V gene. Reading from cysteine to phenylalanine, the CDR3 counts 15 amino acids. Only the CDR3 part of the read is kept: 45 bases, read in frame from the first base. V is clipped by 3 bases and J by 4 bases, and the sequence between their germline boundaries is 16 bases long. The sequence derives from a woman aged 30 to 39 in good health and CMV-seropositive. This chain is built from TRBV18 and TRBJ2-7; D gene: possibly TRBD2, on 5 matching bases. What was sequenced was PBMCs. The DNA reads TGTGCCAGCTCACCTTCCGGGCCACGGAGGTACGAGCAGTACTTC. It specifies CASSPSGPRRYEQYF.